The 9 T cell receptor beta chains below all came from one sample that was sequenced in a study of tumor-infiltrating lymphocytes in primary liver carcinoma. TCR beta cDNA was made from 450 to 600 ng total RNA with a constant-region primer. Three nested multiplex PCR rounds of slightly modified ARM-PCR generated TCR beta libraries. In the first two PCR rounds, TRBV1-TRBV30 forward primers were paired with a C-beta reverse primer, and each round lasted approximately 9 cycles. MiXCR was run by TCRdb on the multiplex PCR reads, yielding one entry per CDR3 protein. The data show over 100,000 distinct CDR3 sequences, with 65% to 75% seen just once and over 7.5% held by the top ten. Unsorted bulk tissue of about 19-31 mg yielded co-extracted RNA and DNA. Sample: tumor-adjacent normal liver tissue. These receptors all stem from a woman between 55 and 75 years old with primary liver carcinoma and hepatitis B virus infection.

With regard to this clonotype: A much larger clonotype is one base distant, so this may be a read error. The chain carries TRBV21-1 and TRBJ2-2. TRBV21-1 is given as a pseudogene. The CDR3 extends over 14 amino acids. In DNA, the CDR3 is TGTGCCGGCAGCAAGGGGCTTACCGGCGGGGAGCTGTTTTTT. This sequence encodes CAGSKGLTGGELFF.

The chain joins TRBV28 to TRBJ2-5; no clear D gene. Germline loops: CDR1 MDHEN, CDR2 SYDVKM. Trimming shortened V by 5 bases and J by 0 bases, and 10 bases separated the two germline ends. There are 14 residues in the CDR3. Here the CDR3 reads CASSSVTYQETQYF. CDR3 sequence (DNA): TGTGCCAGCAGTAGTGTAACGTACCAAGAGACCCAGTACTTC.

This clonotype was counted a few times. J is TRBJ2-3 and V is TRBV5-6, with 7 bases aligning to TRBD1. Germline V gene data show CDR1 as SGHDT and CDR2 as YYEEEE. The length of the CDR3 is 16 residues. The J segment lost 0 bases and the V segment lost 3 bases, leaving 7 bases of the junction unmatched. CDR3 residues: CASSWTGTVSTDTQYF. Written as DNA, the CDR3 is TGTGCCAGCAGCTGGACCGGGACAGTGAGCACAGATACGCAGTATTTT.

To note about this clonotype: The CDR3 does not close with the conserved phenylalanine or tryptophan, likely indicating a read error. This sequence joins TRBV29-1 and TRBJ2-7, with D possibly TRBD2 on 7 matching bases. CDR3 size: 13 residues. Germline loops: CDR1 SQVTM, CDR2 ANQGSEA. As DNA, the CDR3 is TGCAGCATTGAGGGGGGGCTAGCGGACGAGCAGTACTCC. It encodes CSIEGGLADEQYS.

This clonotype was counted only a few times. V and J are TRBV5-1 and TRBJ2-1; tentative D call: TRBD1 (7 bases). The CDR3 is 13 amino acids. Germline loops: CDR1 SGHRS, CDR2 YFSETQ. With 7 bases removed from V and 4 bases from J, the gap between germline ends came to 12 bases. Written as DNA, the CDR3 is TGCGCCAGCGGCGGGACAGAGTACAATGAGCAGTTCTTC. This gives the protein CASGGTEYNEQFF.

The gene calls are TRBV18 and TRBJ1-1; 9 positions agree with TRBD1. CDR1 is KGHSH and CDR2 is LQKENI in the germline V gene. CDR3 length: 14 residues. The J segment lost 7 bases and the V segment lost 1 base, leaving 4 bases of the junction unmatched. CDR3 in DNA: TGTGCCAGCTCACCACAACAGGGGGCTATTGAAGCTTTCTTT. This gives the protein CASSPQQGAIEAFF.

This clonotype has a count of ten or more. The chain carries TRBV29-1 and TRBJ2-3; maybe TRBD1 (6 bases). Trimming cost V 4 bases and J 4 bases, with 9 bases left between them. This CDR3 is built from 12 residues. Germline CDR1 SQVTM, CDR2 ANQGSEA. For the CDR3, the DNA is TGCAGCGTTGTAAAGGGGGCAGATACGCAGTATTTT. Its translation is CSVVKGADTQYF.

This clonotype has a count of ten or more. The rearrangement uses TRBV14 and TRBJ1-2; maybe TRBD1 (5 bases). Trimming shortened V by 0 bases and J by 7 bases, and 18 bases separated the two germline ends. CDR1 and CDR2 from the germline V gene are SGHDN and FVKESK. CDR3 length: 16 amino acids. The CDR3 nucleotides are TGTGCCAGCAGCCAAGAGTTCGGGGGATGGAGTGCTGGCTACACCTTC. This encodes CASSQEFGGWSAGYTF.

As regards this clonotype: This CDR3 is missing its conserved last phenylalanine or tryptophan, likely due to a read error. The J gene is TRBJ2-7, the V gene TRBV24-1; D is uncertain. This CDR3 is 14 amino acids long. The germline gives CDR1 KGHDR, CDR2 SFDVKD. V shed 5 bases and J shed 1 base, with 11 bases lying between them. The CDR3: CATSGGPVSYEQYI. The CDR3 coding sequence is TGTGCCACCAGTGGAGGCCCGGTATCCTACGAGCAGTACATC.